The 10 T cell receptor beta chains listed next were all sequenced from one sample in a study of cytomegalovirus exposure and HLA in healthy donors. Use of 60 Vbeta and 13 Jbeta primers characterized the PCR. Clones were sequenced by immunoSEQ multiplex PCR, and TCRdb holds only the in-frame ones, with some missing. This sample has some 160,000 clones; about 85% occur once, and the top ten carry approximately 2.7%. Sample: PBMCs. The source of these receptors is a boy aged 2 to 10 in good health and CMV-seronegative.

The rearrangement links TRBV18 to TRBJ2-2; 12 bases are shared with TRBD2. The CDR3 is 16 residues long. The germline V gene encodes CDR1 KGHSH and CDR2 LQKENI. The trim removed 3 bases at V and 3 bases at J, leaving 2 bases unmatched. CDR3 nucleotide sequence: TGTGCCAGCTCACCCAGACTAGCGGGGGACACCGGGGAGCTGTTTTTT. It specifies CASSPRLAGDTGELFF.

The chain links TRBV6-1 to TRBJ2-4; D might be TRBD1 (5 bases). The CDR3 length is 16 residues. Per germline, CDR1 MNHNS and CDR2 SASEGT. The V and J ends lost 4 bases and 2 bases respectively, with 15 bases between them. CDR3 DNA sequence: TGTGCCAGCAGTGGAACACGACAGTCTCCCAAAAACATTCAGTACTTC. Protein product: CASSGTRQSPKNIQYF.

This clone was picked up one time. The chain is built from TRBV27 and TRBJ2-1; TRBD2 matches at 12 bases. CDR3 size: 19 residues. Germline loops: CDR1 MNHEY, CDR2 SMNVEV (reference sequence). The ends lost 2 bases at V and 1 base at J; junction bases unmatched: 9. CDR3 nucleotides: TGTGCCAGCAGTTTAACGGCTAGCGGGGGGGCAGCGTCCTACAATGAGCAGTTCTTC. It encodes CASSLTASGGAASYNEQFF.

This chain uses TRBV5-8 with TRBJ2-7, with D unclear. Germline CDR1 is SGHTS and CDR2 is YDEGEE. V was trimmed by 10 bases and J by 3 bases, leaving 5 bases between them. The CDR3 is 9 residues long. CDR3 protein: CAVGYEQYF. DNA of the CDR3: TGTGCCGTCGGCTACGAGCAGTACTTC.

This clone has more than one count but fewer than ten. CDR3 sequence (DNA): TGCGCCAGCAGCCAAGCGCTAGCGGGAGAGGAGCAGTACTTC. The encoded protein is CASSQALAGEEQYF. The V and J genes are TRBV4-1 and TRBJ2-7, with 10 nucleotides matching TRBD2. The J segment lost 7 bases and the V segment lost 1 base, leaving 4 bases of the junction unmatched. The CDR3 is made up of 14 amino acids. Looked up from germline, CDR1 is MGHRA and CDR2 is YSYEKL.

The V call is TRBV11-2, the J call TRBJ2-4, with 9 positions matching TRBD2. The CDR3 is 18 amino acids. The V gene end was trimmed by 5 bases and the J gene end by 3 bases; junction bases not matched to a gene: 14. The germline V gene has CDR1 SGHAT and CDR2 FQNNGV. CDR3 loop: CASSRGGANVKVKNIQYF. CDR3 coding DNA: TGTGCCAGCAGCCGCGGGGGGGCTAACGTCAAAGTCAAAAACATTCAGTACTTC.

The chain has TRBV6-1 and TRBJ1-2; no definite D call. The V and J ends lost 6 bases and 8 bases respectively, with 13 bases between them. Germline CDR1 reads MNHNS; CDR2 reads SASEGT. This CDR3 is built from 12 residues. The CDR3: CASRSREWGYTF. CDR3 DNA sequence: TGTGCCAGCAGATCAAGAGAGTGGGGCTACACCTTC.

The gene calls are TRBV11-2 and TRBJ2-7; D unclear. Trimming left V 3 bases short and J 3 bases short, with 9 bases between. Germline V gives CDR1 SGHAT, CDR2 FQNNGV. This CDR3 contains 13 residues. The CDR3 DNA reads TGTGCCAGCAGCTTGGCCAGGTTCTACGAGCAGTACTTC. It yields the protein CASSLARFYEQYF.

The chain uses TRBV5-5 and TRBJ2-3; D perhaps matches TRBD1 (7 bases). Trimming removed 5 bases at V and 2 bases at J, with 9 bases between. CDR1 and CDR2 from the germline V gene are SGHKS and YYEKEE (reference sequence). The length of the CDR3 is 13 residues. CDR3 sequence (DNA): TGTGCCAGCAGGGAGGGGGCCACAGATACGCAGTATTTT. Its translation is CASREGATDTQYF.

The genes are TRBV6-6 and TRBJ2-7; no clear D. This CDR3 has 12 amino acids. Germline V gene data show CDR1 as MNHNY and CDR2 as SVGAGI (reference sequence). V dropped 0 bases and J dropped 6 bases, with 6 bases sitting between them. The DNA for the CDR3 is TGTGCCAGCAGTTACTCCGAGGCCGAGCAGTACTTC. This gives the protein CASSYSEAEQYF.